The 24 T cell receptor beta chains below were found in one sample sequenced in a study of shared clonotypes between healthy human individuals. Using immunoSEQ multiplex PCR, the repertoire was profiled, and TCRdb retains in-frame clones only, with some absent. Among some 500,000 clones listed, roughly 85% were seen once. What was sequenced was PBMCs. The receptors derive from a woman between 40 and 55 years old in good health. Some clones in this sample may be carry-over from other donors' samples.

On this clone: One base separates it from a far larger clone, so it is likely a read error. The gene calls are TRBV6-4 and TRBJ2-2, with D maybe TRBD2 (5 bases). The CDR3 consists of 15 residues. Per the germline V gene, CDR1 is MRHNA and CDR2 is SNTAGT. V lost 0 bases to trimming and J lost 3 bases, with 8 bases between them. The CDR3 DNA reads TGTGCCAGCAGTGACTCTGGGGAGCACACCGGGGAGCTGTTTTTT. Encoded protein: CASSDSGEHTGELFF.

The V gene is TRBV9, the J gene TRBJ1-2; D remains ambiguous. Trimming removed 4 bases at V and 4 bases at J, with 14 bases between. The CDR3 is made up of 14 amino acids. CDR1 is SGDLS and CDR2 is YYNGEE in the germline V gene. CDR3 sequence (DNA): TGTGCCAGCAGCCTCCGCGATAAGTTCTATGGCTACACCTTC. Translation: CASSLRDKFYGYTF.

The chain couples TRBV29-1 to TRBJ1-1; D is possibly TRBD1 (6 bases). Per the germline V gene, CDR1 is SQVTM and CDR2 is ANQGSEA. V was pared by 7 bases and J by 1 base, with 13 bases between. This CDR3 spans 13 amino acids. The CDR3 nucleotides read TGCAGCGATTTACAGGGCCCGAACACTGAAGCTTTCTTT. Protein product: CSDLQGPNTEAFF.

This clone was observed a few times. The rearrangement links TRBV7-9 to TRBJ1-1; a possible D gene is TRBD1 (5 bases). CDR1 and CDR2 from the germline V gene are SEHNR and FQNEAQ (reference sequence). V was clipped by 1 base and J by 5 bases, with 11 bases between them. CDR3 length equals 14 residues. CDR3 sequence: CASSLVSRGTEAFF. CDR3 coding DNA: TGTGCCAGCAGCTTAGTTTCGAGGGGAACTGAAGCTTTCTTT.

The table lists this clone with a count of one. The chain combines TRBV6-1 with TRBJ1-5; possibly TRBD1 for D (6 bases). Germline-derived CDR1 and CDR2 are MNHNS and SASEGT. The CDR3 runs 13 residues. The V end was cut by 7 bases, the J end by 6 bases, with 13 bases between. In nucleotides, the CDR3 is TGTGCCAGCACCGAGGGGGTGTTTCAGCCCCAGCATTTT. Translation: CASTEGVFQPQHF.

The chain carries TRBV10-1 and TRBJ2-7; TRBD2 agrees at 8 bases. The CDR3 contains 16 residues. With 3 bases clipped from V and 4 bases from J, the junction kept 11 bases outside the gene matches. CDR1 is WNHNN and CDR2 is SYGVQD in the germline V gene (reference sequence). The CDR3 nucleotides are TGCGCCAGCAGTGACTTCGGGAGGGGGTCGGATTACGAGCAGTACTTC. This sequence encodes CASSDFGRGSDYEQYF.

This clone has only one observation. The gene calls are TRBV7-9 and TRBJ2-1; TRBD1 aligns across 10 bases. After removal of 1 base from V and 7 bases from J, the junction contained 4 bases not matched to a gene. The germline V gene encodes CDR1 SEHNR and CDR2 FQNEAQ (reference sequence). The CDR3 contains 15 residues. The DNA for the CDR3 is TGTGCCAGCAGCTTAGTAGGGGACAGGGGAAATGAGCAGTTCTTC. This sequence encodes CASSLVGDRGNEQFF.

This chain joins TRBV5-1 and TRBJ2-3; the D gene is possibly TRBD1 (5 bases). Between the trimmed V and J ends, which lost 5 bases and 2 bases, there was a span of 9 bases. CDR1 is SGHRS, CDR2 YFSETQ, per germline. The length of the CDR3 is 13 residues. CDR3 nucleotide sequence: TGCGCCAGCAGACTGGACATCACAGATACGCAGTATTTT. Amino acids: CASRLDITDTQYF. Full variable domain (missing parts from reference TRBV5-1 and TRBJ2-3): KAGVTQTPRYLIKTRGQQVTLSCSPISGHRSVSWYQQTPGQGLQFLFEYFSETQRNKGNFPGRFSGRQFSNSRSEMNVSTLELGDSALYLCASRLDITDTQYFGPGTRLTVL.

This clone was counted once. This chain joins TRBV7-2 and TRBJ1-1; no reliable D call. V lost 1 base and J lost 5, with 17 bases in between. CDR1 is SGHTA and CDR2 is FQGNSA in the germline V gene. The CDR3 has 16 residues. The CDR3 is CASSLDVVLRWTEAFF. The CDR3 DNA follows: TGTGCCAGCAGCTTAGATGTTGTATTGAGGTGGACTGAAGCTTTCTTT.

The V call is TRBV28, the J call TRBJ2-1; 7 bases match TRBD2. The germline V gene has CDR1 MDHEN and CDR2 SYDVKM. The CDR3 spans 16 residues. J lost 0 bases, V lost 6 bases, and 8 bases had no gene match. The CDR3 DNA reads TGTGCCAGCAGCTCCCATACTAGCGCCTCCTACAATGAGCAGTTCTTC. This codes for CASSSHTSASYNEQFF.

V and J are TRBV6-5 and TRBJ2-3; no reliable D call. CDR3 size: 14 residues. The germline gives CDR1 MNHEY, CDR2 SVGAGI. V was trimmed by 6 bases and J by 0 bases, leaving 10 bases between them. The CDR3 loop reads CASSLRGSTDTQYF. In DNA form, the CDR3 reads TGTGCCAGCAGCCTACGCGGTAGCACAGATACGCAGTATTTT.

This chain links TRBV11-3 with TRBJ2-7, with a weak D call TRBD2 (5 bases). V shed 5 bases and J shed 1 base, with 15 bases lying between them. The CDR3 has 15 amino acids. The germline V gene has CDR1 SGHNT and CDR2 YENEEA. DNA of the CDR3: TGTGCCAGCAGCCTTGCTCCAACGGGATCCTACGAGCAGTACTTC. Residues: CASSLAPTGSYEQYF.

J is TRBJ2-1 and V is TRBV27; D is possibly TRBD1 or TRBD2 (5 bases each). Trimming took 10 bases from V and 0 from J, leaving 19 bases between them. In germline, CDR1 is MNHEY, CDR2 SMNVEV (reference sequence). The CDR3 contains 16 residues. The DNA of the CDR3 is TGTGCCACTCACCCGGGACCCCGAAGCTCCTACAATGAGCAGTTCTTC. Its translation: CATHPGPRSSYNEQFF.

This clone has a handful of counts. The rearrangement uses TRBV7-8 and TRBJ1-5; D perhaps matches TRBD1 (5 bases). The germline V and J ends were trimmed by 3 bases and 4 bases, with 16 bases remaining between them. Germline CDR1 and CDR2: SGHVS and FQNEAQ. The CDR3 is 16 amino acids. CDR3 loop: CASSLGSGKVNQPQHF. The DNA for the CDR3 is TGTGCCAGCAGCTTGGGATCAGGGAAAGTGAATCAGCCCCAGCATTTT.

The chain joins TRBV2 to TRBJ2-2; TRBD1 might be the D (6 bases). CDR3 length equals 16 residues. With 6 bases removed from V and 0 bases from J, the gap between germline ends came to 14 bases. Germline V gene sequence: CDR1 SNHLY, CDR2 FYNNEI. Written as DNA, the CDR3 is TGTGCCAGCAGCCCTGGGACAACCGCGAACACCGGGGAGCTGTTTTTT. Its translation: CASSPGTTANTGELFF. Filled out from reference TRBV2 and TRBJ2-2, the complete variable domain reads EPEVTQTPSHQVTQMGQEVILRCVPISNHLYFYWYRQILGQKVEFLVSFYNNEISEKSEIFDDQFSVERPDGSNFTLKIRSTKLEDSAMYFCASSPGTTANTGELFFGEGSRLTVL.

This clone was picked up a small number of times. The chain joins TRBV9 to TRBJ2-7, with D possibly called TRBD1 or TRBD2 (6 bases each). Trimming shortened V by 3 bases and J by 2 bases, and 15 bases separated the two germline ends. This CDR3 contains 15 residues. Germline loops: CDR1 SGDLS, CDR2 YYNGEE. CDR3: CASSAGGGTPYEQYF. The CDR3 nucleotides are TGTGCCAGCAGCGCAGGAGGGGGGACCCCCTACGAGCAGTACTTC.

V usage is TRBV7-9 and J usage is TRBJ1-1; D unclear. Between the trimmed V and J ends, which lost 1 base and 2 bases, there was a span of 8 bases. This CDR3 has 14 amino acids. Germline V gene lookup returns CDR1 SEHNR and CDR2 FQNEAQ (reference sequence). The chain's CDR3 is CASSLGLPNTEAFF. The CDR3 nucleotides read TGTGCCAGCAGCTTAGGGCTTCCAAACACTGAAGCTTTCTTT.

This chain joins TRBV27 and TRBJ2-5; 7 bases agree with TRBD1. Judging by the DNA end, TRBJ2-7 fits better; the J call may be wrong. CDR1 and CDR2 from the germline V gene are MNHEY and SMNVEV (reference sequence). The length of the CDR3 is 15 residues. The DNA for the CDR3 is TGTGCCAGCAGCCAGGGGACAGCCTTTTCCTACGAGCAGTACTTC. Amino acids: CASSQGTAFSYEQYF.

This clone was detected once. V and J are TRBV11-2 and TRBJ1-1, with a tentative D call TRBD1 (6 bases). V dropped 1 base and J dropped 4 bases, with 13 bases sitting between them. CDR1 SGHAT and CDR2 FQNNGV come from the germline V gene. CDR3 length equals 15 residues. CDR3 region: CASSLAGQWSTEAFF. The DNA for the CDR3 is TGTGCCAGCAGCTTAGCAGGACAGTGGAGCACTGAAGCTTTCTTT.

The CDR3 is CASSVEGSSRVAGELFF. The DNA of the CDR3 is TGTGCCAGCAGCGTAGAAGGTTCGAGCAGGGTGGCCGGGGAGCTGTTTTTT. This chain uses TRBV9 with TRBJ2-2; a possible D gene is TRBD1 (5 bases). The V end was cut by 0 bases, the J end by 6 bases, with 18 bases between. This CDR3 spans 17 amino acids. Germline CDR1 reads SGDLS; CDR2 reads YYNGEE.

This clone was seen once. The rearrangement links TRBV7-3 to TRBJ2-3; the D is unclear. The CDR3 length is 13 residues. Germline values: CDR1 SGHTA, CDR2 FQGTGA. With 5 bases removed from V and 0 bases from J, the gap between germline ends came to 6 bases. CDR3 bases: TGTGCCAGCAGCCGCCTTAGCACAGATACGCAGTATTTT. Its protein is CASSRLSTDTQYF.

The chain employs TRBV7-2 and TRBJ1-2; perhaps TRBD1 as D (6 bases). In germline, CDR1 is SGHTA, CDR2 FQGNSA. The CDR3 totals 14 residues. V was shortened by 5 bases and J by 4 bases, with 14 bases between the two germline ends. Written as DNA, the CDR3 is TGTGCCAGCAGCGTAGGAGGACAGTCCTATGGCTACACCTTC. The encoded protein is CASSVGGQSYGYTF.

This clone was seen many times. The V and J genes are TRBV4-1 and TRBJ2-7; possibly TRBD2 for D (7 bases). Germline V lookup: CDR1 MGHRA, CDR2 YSYEKL. The CDR3 has 19 residues. The ends were cut back, 1 base at V and 4 bases at J, with 26 bases in the middle. This chain's CDR3 is CASSQAPPGAGAGLYEQYF. The CDR3 coding sequence is TGCGCCAGCAGCCAAGCCCCACCGGGGGCGGGAGCGGGACTATACGAGCAGTACTTC.

The chain couples TRBV18 to TRBJ2-2; D call uncertain. Germline CDR1 KGHSH, CDR2 LQKENI. This CDR3 spans 15 amino acids. V lost 2 bases and J 7 bases, leaving 14 bases between the germline ends. DNA of the CDR3: TGTGCCAGCTCACCAATTGCCATGAAGGACGGGGAGCTGTTTTTT. Encoded protein: CASSPIAMKDGELFF.